This entry concerns a single T cell receptor beta chain. The target of this receptor is not known. No base quality values were provided; no much bigger clone lies one nucleotide off. Stable Graves' hyperthyroidism was defined as no progression to ophthalmopathy during 18 months of follow-up. Hyperthyroidism patients were aged 18 to 65 years and newly diagnosed, with disease duration of less than 2 months. Any patient with an uncontrolled infection, another autoimmune disease, pregnancy or lactation was excluded. Diagnoses relied on clinical symptoms, serum thyroxine and TRAb, thyroid ultrasound and orbital computed tomography. PBMCs were isolated from approximately 10 ml of fresh peripheral blood by Ficoll-Paque density gradient centrifugation. Trizol reagent was used to extract total RNA, and RNA quality was then checked on an Agilent 2100 Bioanalyzer. This sample is part of a study of T cells in Graves' hyperthyroidism and ophthalmopathy (dated by TCRdb to between 2018 and 2020). For the wider study: Peripheral blood samples were taken at initial diagnosis, before any treatment was given. The paper reports TCR Vbeta CDR3 sequencing of some 140 peripheral blood samples: some 41 ophthalmopathy, fewer than 85 hyperthyroidism and around 17 progressor patients. For training and testing, the 100 or so patients in the discovery cohort were randomly divided in a 7:3 ratio. Thyroid tissue and blood T-cell repertoires from more than five Graves' hyperthyroidism patients were also compared in the study. To identify distinguishing TCR V-J signatures, a discovery cohort of around 100 patients was used, comprising 40 to 45 with Graves' ophthalmopathy and 57 with stable Graves' hyperthyroidism. Whether ophthalmopathy could be predicted prospectively was tested in an independent validation cohort made up of about 20 hyperthyroidism patients plus 17 patients who later progressed to ophthalmopathy. Once sampling was done, hyperthyroidism patients were given methimazole at a starting dose of 30 mg daily, whereas ophthalmopathy patients were given high-dose intravenous methylprednisolone. Points the paper makes about the study in general: Ophthalmopathy was separated from stable hyperthyroidism by a 13 V-J signature model, with approximately 90% sensitivity and approximately 81% specificity obtained in cross-validation and 80%/75% obtained in testing. In validation, the model predicted progression to ophthalmopathy with 65% to 71% sensitivity and approximately 72% specificity, a median of approximately 6.5 months before onset. Sample size was not statistically predetermined, and investigators were not blinded to group allocation. Most expanded thyroid clonotypes (frequency above 0.001) were also found in blood, which suggests that blood repertoires may mirror thyroid immune responses.

CDR1 and CDR2, looked up from the germline V gene (reference sequence), are LNHDA and SQIVND. The CDR3, cysteine through phenylalanine, is 17 amino acids long. Only the CDR3 DNA stays, 51 bases, in frame from base 1. Here V drops 8 bases and J drops 5 bases, and the junction holds 15 bases not matched to any gene. The TCR beta CDR3 regions were amplified from the RNA transcripts. The TCR CDR3 was subjected to a first round of RT-PCR using the HTBI primer set and the Qiagen OneStep RT-PCR kit. Libraries were constructed in a second round of multiplex PCR, after which size selection and purification were performed. Libraries were sequenced paired-end with 100 bp reads on an Illumina HiSeq2000. In the original analysis: SOAPnuke was used to process the raw data, removing reads that contained adapters or uncalled bases, had a mean Phred below 15, or lacked an exact match to the constant primer or identifier. High-quality paired reads were merged with COPE v1.2.5, and unique nucleotide sequences were defined as clonotypes. MiTCR v1.1 was used to align clonotypes to the IMGT TRBV, TRBD and TRBJ reference segments. The analysis was restricted to V-J combinations with a frequency above 0.0001, which together covered just over 98% of the repertoires. The TCS score was defined as the ratio of F50 (clonal expansion) to E x V (chaos), calculated using BLOSUM62-based TCRdist between CDR3 peptides within each V-J. Welch's t-statistics and random forest reduced around 510 V-J features to some 14, which were used in a naive Bayes classifier (R e1071). TCRdb trimmed public reads at Q25 via fastp, called clones via MiXCR and kept in-frame beta chains. Rows are unified per CDR3 protein, each entry keeping the most common DNA and genes. The V and J calls, along with clone size, are taken from TCRdb and not from the paper's own processing. The sample data list hundreds of thousands of distinct CDR3 sequences, and approximately 15% of these were observed just once. The top ten constitute roughly 13% of the sample.

This chain joins TRBV19 to TRBJ1-6; 7 central nucleotides agree with TRBD1. The clonotype was recovered from a woman aged 18-29 years with Graves' hyperthyroidism. The sample consisted of blood. The CDR3 region: CASAPGAQGGDNSPLHF. The nucleotides are TGTGCCAGTGCCCCCGGTGCGCAGGGGGGGGATAATTCACCCCTCCACTTT.